The rows below give T cell receptor beta chains drawn from one sample of a study of blood T cell repertoires in COVID-19. Libraries were prepared by immunoSEQ multiplex PCR; TCRdb keeps only in-frame clonotypes and omits some of them. This table holds about 71,000 clones, about four fifths found once. The sequencing input was peripheral blood. The receptors here all came from a woman older than 75 with acute or convalescent COVID-19. Both conserved end residues are part of each CDR3. The D gene is left open where the match is weak. The size field is filled for only some rows; it gives once, few, many or a size class.

v_gene	abundance	j_gene	d_gene	CDR3aa	CDR3nt
TRBV28	.	TRBJ1-5	.	CASYQLDSDYSNQPQHF	TGTGCCAGCTACCAACTTGACAGTGATTATAGCAATCAGCCCCAGCATTTT
TRBV2	few	TRBJ2-1	.	CASSRELTYNEQFF	TGTGCCAGCAGTCGCGAACTAACTTACAATGAGCAGTTCTTC
TRBV6-5	.	TRBJ1-3	TRBD1	CASRLGQGSDNTIYF	TGTGCCAGCAGGTTGGGACAGGGGAGTGACAACACCATATATTTT
TRBV28	many	TRBJ1-5	.	CASSFSGRDSNQPQHF	TGTGCCAGCAGTTTTTCGGGTCGGGATAGCAATCAGCCCCAGCATTTT
TRBV29-1	.	TRBJ1-2	TRBD1	CSVEDRGQRNYGYTF	TGCAGCGTTGAAGATAGGGGGCAGCGAAACTATGGCTACACCTTC
TRBV16	.	TRBJ1-6	.	CASSQSRGGTLNSPLHF	TGTGCCAGCAGCCAATCTAGGGGAGGGACACTGAATTCACCCCTCCACTTT
TRBV10-3	.	TRBJ2-1	.	CAISHLARVSYNEQFF	TGTGCCATCAGCCATCTAGCGCGGGTCTCCTACAATGAGCAGTTCTTC
TRBV3-1/TRBV3-2	.	TRBJ1-2	.	CASSQDLGSGYTF	TGTGCCAGCAGCCAAGATCTGGGCAGTGGCTACACCTTC
TRBV2	many	TRBJ1-4	.	CASSGGPTNEKLFF	TGTGCCAGCAGTGGAGGGCCAACTAATGAAAAACTGTTTTTT
TRBV27	few	TRBJ2-5	TRBD1	CASSLTGGYQETQYF	TGTGCCAGCAGTTTAACAGGGGGCTACCAAGAGACCCAGTACTTC
TRBV6-6	.	TRBJ2-5	.	CASSYAPTGMETQYF	TGTGCCAGCAGTTACGCTCCTACAGGGATGGAGACCCAGTACTTC
TRBV6-5	.	TRBJ2-2	TRBD1	CASSYDGTANTGELFF	TGTGCCAGCAGTTACGATGGGACAGCGAACACCGGGGAGCTGTTTTTT
TRBV7-8	.	TRBJ1-5	.	CASSLVRRGQPQHF	TGTGCCAGCAGCTTAGTTCGGAGAGGTCAGCCCCAGCATTTT
TRBV7-2	.	TRBJ1-2	.	CASSIWGGYTF	TGTGCCAGCAGCATATGGGGGGGTTACACCTTC
TRBV6-6	.	TRBJ2-3	TRBD2	CASSYGLADTDTQYF	TGTGCCAGCAGTTATGGGCTAGCGGACACAGATACGCAGTATTTT
TRBV18	.	TRBJ2-4	.	CASSPLRGLAKNIQYF	TGTGCCAGCTCACCACTACGCGGTCTAGCCAAAAACATTCAGTACTTC
TRBV6-6	.	TRBJ2-2	.	CASSRGGELFF	TGTGCCAGCAGCAGAGGCGGGGAGCTGTTTTTT
TRBV28	.	TRBJ2-1	TRBD2	CASTPPGLAANEQFF	TGTGCCAGCACCCCCCCGGGACTAGCGGCCAATGAGCAGTTCTTC
TRBV3-1/TRBV3-2	.	TRBJ2-5	TRBD1	CASSQWGQALRGETQYF	TGTGCCAGCAGCCAATGGGGACAGGCCCTTAGAGGAGAGACCCAGTACTTC
TRBV28	few	TRBJ1-2	.	CASSSKILRGLPGYTF	TGTGCCAGCAGCTCGAAAATCCTCAGGGGCCTCCCTGGCTACACCTTC
TRBV9	.	TRBJ2-5	TRBD2	CASSVGLAGGFAETQYF	TGTGCCAGCAGCGTTGGACTAGCGGGAGGGTTTGCGGAGACCCAGTACTTC
TRBV27	.	TRBJ2-6	TRBD1	CASSSWANTGGALAGANVLTF	TGTGCCAGCAGTTCCTGGGCAAATACAGGGGGCGCTTTAGCCGGGGCCAACGTCCTGACTTTC
TRBV9	.	TRBJ2-3	TRBD2	CASSVSSGDRTDTQYF	TGTGCCAGCAGCGTAAGTAGCGGGGACCGCACAGATACGCAGTATTTT
TRBV6-6	.	TRBJ1-3	TRBD1	CASSYGQGVVGNTIYF	TGTGCCAGCAGTTATGGACAGGGGGTTGTTGGAAACACCATATATTTT
TRBV27	once	TRBJ2-3	TRBD2	CASSPPPWTSGRADTQYF	TGTGCCAGCAGTCCACCCCCGTGGACTAGCGGGAGGGCAGATACGCAGTATTTT
TRBV28	.	TRBJ2-7	.	CASTPHPPGDEQYF	TGTGCCAGCACCCCACACCCGCCGGGTGACGAGCAGTACTTC
TRBV6-4	.	TRBJ2-1	.	CASSAAAQREQFF	TGTGCCAGCAGTGCCGCTGCCCAGAGGGAGCAGTTCTTC
TRBV5-1	.	TRBJ2-1	TRBD2	CASSFTTSSGRYYEQFF	TGCGCCAGCAGCTTCACTACCTCTAGCGGGAGGTACTATGAGCAGTTCTTC
TRBV7-2	.	TRBJ2-1	TRBD2	CASSYSGRAGNEQFF	TGTGCCAGCAGCTATAGCGGGAGGGCCGGCAATGAGCAGTTCTTC
TRBV29-1	.	TRBJ1-2	.	CSVRQPGGGYTF	TGCAGCGTAAGACAGCCGGGAGGTGGCTACACCTTC
TRBV7-9	few	TRBJ1-3	TRBD1	CASSSTGADTIYF	TGTGCCAGCAGCTCCACAGGGGCGGACACCATATATTTT
TRBV5-1	.	TRBJ2-1	TRBD2	CASRGAGGNNEQFF	TGCGCCAGCAGAGGAGCGGGAGGAAACAATGAGCAGTTCTTC
TRBV10-3	.	TRBJ2-1	TRBD1	CAITASTGGNEQFF	TGTGCCATCACCGCTTCAACAGGGGGCAATGAGCAGTTCTTC
TRBV27	.	TRBJ1-6	TRBD1	CASRGPRGANSPLHF	TGTGCCAGCAGGGGACCCAGGGGGGCTAATTCACCCCTCCACTTT
TRBV5-1	.	TRBJ2-7	.	CASSPGRGRAYEQYF	TGCGCCAGCAGCCCTGGCCGTGGCAGGGCCTACGAGCAGTACTTC
TRBV19	.	TRBJ2-5	TRBD1	CASSTTTGIETQYF	TGTGCCAGTAGTACTACGACAGGGATAGAGACCCAGTACTTC
TRBV24-1	.	TRBJ2-1	.	CATAGGVLYNEQFF	TGTGCCACCGCCGGGGGAGTTCTCTACAATGAGCAGTTCTTC